These T cell receptor beta chains were read from a single sample in a study of T cells in Graves' hyperthyroidism and ophthalmopathy. TCRdb itself ran the multiplex PCR reads through MiXCR, one entry per CDR3 protein. This sample has a few hundred thousand distinct CDR3 sequences, with about 15% found just once. Sequenced material: blood. Source of these receptors: a woman aged 25-40 years with Graves' hyperthyroidism that later progressed to Graves' ophthalmopathy. The CDR3 runs from the conserved cysteine through the conserved F or W. The order of the fields is J gene, clone size, D gene, V gene, CDR3 DNA, CDR3 protein. A D gene is named only where the DNA matches it firmly. Size tells how often a clone was seen (once, few, many) or the class of an expanded clone, and some rows leave it out.

TRBJ2-5 many TRBD2 TRBV6-5 TGTGCCAGCAGTTACGGGACTAGCGGGAGAAGAAAGACCCAGTACTTC CASSYGTSGRRKTQYF
TRBJ1-4 few NA TRBV13 TGTGCCAGCAGCTTAGGACGGATTGCAACTAATGAAAAACTGTTTTTT CASSLGRIATNEKLFF
TRBJ2-7 few NA TRBV6-1 TGTGCCAGCAGCTCCCCATCCGGCGGGAATGATGAGCAGTACTTC CASSSPSGGNDEQYF
TRBJ2-3 many TRBD1 TRBV11-2 TGTGCCAGCAGCTTCAGACAGGGCCCAGATACGCAGTATTTT CASSFRQGPDTQYF
TRBJ2-1 NA NA TRBV19 TGTGCCAGTAGCCCTATAGGGAGCTCCTACAATGAGCAGTTCTTC CASSPIGSSYNEQFF
TRBJ2-7 few NA TRBV4-3 TGCGCCAGCAGCCAAGATGAGGTACATGGAGGATCCTACGAGCAGTACTTC CASSQDEVHGGSYEQYF
TRBJ2-7 many NA TRBV30 TGTGCCTGGAGTTCCGATAATGCGGAGCAGTACTTC CAWSSDNAEQYF
TRBJ1-2 many TRBD1 TRBV28 TGTGCCAGCAGTATCCGGGACAGGGGTGGCTACACCTTC CASSIRDRGGYTF
TRBJ1-1 few NA TRBV7-9 TGTGCCAGCAGCTCAAAGGCTGTCGCTGAAGCTTTCTTT CASSSKAVAEAFF
TRBJ2-1 many NA TRBV20-1 TGCAGTGCTAGAGTGGGTCTTGGCTCCTACAATGAGCAGTTCTTC CSARVGLGSYNEQFF
TRBJ2-7 NA NA TRBV4-1 TGCGCCAGCAGCCAATCCCGAGGGGGACTTGTCCAACCGCGGGACTACGAGCAGTACTTC CASSQSRGGLVQPRDYEQYF
TRBJ2-5 many NA TRBV2 TGTGCCAGCAAGCGGGACAGTCTAGGAGAGACCCAGTACTTC CASKRDSLGETQYF
TRBJ2-1 many NA TRBV27 TGTGCCAGCAGTTTCTTCCTAGGCGATTCCTACAATGAGCAGTTCTTC CASSFFLGDSYNEQFF
TRBJ2-7 many NA TRBV7-9 TGTGCCAGCAGCTTCGATGGGACTTCCTACGAGCAGTACTTC CASSFDGTSYEQYF
TRBJ2-1 NA TRBD2 TRBV27 TGTGCCAGCAGTCTAACGGGACTAGCGTACAATGAGCAGTTCTTC CASSLTGLAYNEQFF
TRBJ1-1 many NA TRBV28 TGTGCCACCAACCCCGGGGGGGGGTCTGAAGCTTTCTTT CATNPGGGSEAFF
TRBJ2-1 many TRBD2 TRBV10-3 TGTGCCATCAGCGGACCACTAGCGGGAGGGGGAAATGAGCAGTTCTTC CAISGPLAGGGNEQFF
TRBJ2-7 NA TRBD2 TRBV20-1 TGCAGTGCGGGAGGGTCCTACGAGCAGTACTTC CSAGGSYEQYF
TRBJ2-7 many TRBD1 TRBV30 TGTGCCTGGGGGACAGGGACCTACGAGCAGTACTTC CAWGTGTYEQYF
TRBJ1-3 few NA TRBV28 TGTGCCAGCCGGGGGGCAGGGAGCACTGGAAACACCATATATTTT CASRGAGSTGNTIYF
TRBJ1-3 NA NA TRBV30 TGTGCCTGGGAACCCAGGGGACCTGGAAACACCATATATTTT CAWEPRGPGNTIYF
TRBJ1-1 many NA TRBV11-2 TGTGCCAGCAGCTTAGAAACTTGGCTCTACACTGAAGCTTTCTTT CASSLETWLYTEAFF
TRBJ2-3 many NA TRBV20-1 TGCAGTGCGGCAGACTCAGGCACAGATACGCAGTATTTT CSAADSGTDTQYF
TRBJ2-5 many NA TRBV6-1 TGTGCCAGCAGTTATCTGGGTCGGGCCTGGGAAGAGACCCAGTACTTC CASSYLGRAWEETQYF